This T cell receptor beta chain originates from a study of beta chain features in type 1 diabetes. Study-wide background: Cell yields, gender and age were similar in healthy donors and patients.

As regards this clone: Its specificity is unknown.

Reverse transcription of all isolated RNA meant that expressed TCRB transcripts were sequenced. Only in-frame clones appear in the TCRdb table, and some are missing; sequencing was by immunoSEQ multiplex PCR. Of around 300,000 clones listed, about 7.8% are singletons. Germline loops: CDR1 KGHSY, CDR2 FQNENV. Trimming cost V 1 base and J 10 bases, with 11 bases left between them. There are 14 residues in the CDR3. General observations from the study: There were fewer insertions and more deletions at the VDJ junctions of type 1 diabetes patients.

This clonotype originated in a young woman in good health. The specimen sequenced was central memory CD4+ T cells from blood. The J gene is TRBJ1-6, the V gene TRBV16; no definite D call. The CDR3 DNA follows: TGTGCCAGCAGCCAATTTGGCCGAGAATCACCCCTCCACTTT. Amino acid sequence: CASSQFGRESPLHF.